The 19 T cell receptor beta chains below were found in one sample sequenced in a study of Graves' ophthalmopathy and Graves' hyperthyroidism. RNA transcripts were the source from which TCR beta CDR3 regions were amplified. HTBI primers served in a first-round RT-PCR, which a second-round multiplex PCR followed. TCRdb reprocessed the multiplex PCR reads via MiXCR and lists one record per CDR3 protein. The sample holds almost 400,000 distinct CDR3 sequences; approximately 20% are singletons and the top ten take more than 1.5%. Source material: peripheral blood. These receptors were obtained from a woman aged 18-35 years with Graves' ophthalmopathy.

This clonotype occurred many times. Its ends do not fully match the called genes, so a read error is possible. This sequence joins TRBV6-2 or TRBV6-3 and TRBJ1-5; D is unclear. This CDR3 has 14 amino acids. Germline CDR1 MNHEY, CDR2 SVGEGT. CDR3 nucleotides: TGTACCAGTACAGAAACCTACTTCAATCAGCCCCAGCATTTT. Amino acid sequence: CTSTETYFNQPQHF.

This clonotype came up many times. The chain joins TRBV20-1 to TRBJ1-5; no definite D call. V lost 0 bases to trimming and J lost 6 bases, with 9 bases between them. This CDR3 has 13 amino acids. Germline values: CDR1 DFQATT, CDR2 SNEGSKA (reference sequence). The CDR3 loop is CSARDPGGQPQHF. The DNA of the CDR3 is TGCAGTGCTAGAGATCCGGGAGGTCAGCCCCAGCATTTT.

This clonotype was detected many times. V gene TRBV4-3 combines with J gene TRBJ2-7, with D perhaps matching TRBD1 (5 bases). The CDR3 is made up of 14 amino acids. Trimming took off 2 bases at V and 3 bases at J, with 11 bases between the two ends. CDR1 is LGHNA, CDR2 YSLEER, per germline. CDR3 protein: CASSQLRQGYEQYF. CDR3 in DNA: TGCGCCAGCAGCCAACTTCGGCAGGGCTACGAGCAGTACTTC.

V usage is TRBV27 and J usage is TRBJ1-2; no reliable D call. There are 11 residues in the CDR3. Germline V gene data show CDR1 as MNHEY and CDR2 as SMNVEV (reference sequence). The V gene lost 2 bases and the J gene lost 7 bases, with 5 bases spanning the gap. CDR3 DNA sequence: TGTGCCAGCAGTTTACGGAGTGGCTACACCTTC. Translated, it gives CASSLRSGYTF.

This clonotype was observed at least ten times. This sequence joins TRBV10-1 and TRBJ1-6, with no clear D. Germline loops: CDR1 WNHNN, CDR2 SYGVQD (reference sequence). This CDR3 has 13 residues. V lost 6 bases to trimming and J lost 3 bases, with 6 bases between them. The chain's CDR3 is CASSEGYNSPLHF. CDR3 coding DNA: TGCGCCAGCAGCGAGGGCTATAATTCACCCCTCCACTTT.

This clonotype was observed many times. The rearrangement uses TRBV4-3 and TRBJ1-5, with D uncertain. Deletions cut 0 bases from V and 10 bases from J, with 16 bases between. Germline-derived CDR1 and CDR2 are LGHNA and YSLEER. The CDR3 contains 15 residues. The CDR3: CASSQEENPASPQHF. The DNA for the CDR3 is TGCGCCAGCAGCCAAGAAGAGAACCCGGCGTCCCCCCAGCATTTT.

The table lists this clonotype with many counts. V gene TRBV19 combines with J gene TRBJ2-5, with 7 positions matching TRBD2. V was pared by 3 bases and J by 0 bases, with 7 bases of the junction left unmatched. The CDR3 totals 16 residues. Germline V gene data show CDR1 as LNHDA and CDR2 as SQIVND (reference sequence). The CDR3: CASSIGLAEYQETQYF. CDR3 nucleotide sequence: TGTGCCAGTAGTATCGGGCTAGCGGAGTACCAAGAGACCCAGTACTTC.

A remark on this clonotype: A much larger clone is a single base away; this may be a read error. Here the CDR3 omits its conserved ending phenylalanine or tryptophan, so a read error is the likely source. This chain connects TRBV29-1 to TRBJ1-3; D gene ambiguous. The V and J ends lost 1 base and 0 bases respectively, with 10 bases between them. Germline V gene sequence: CDR1 SQVTM, CDR2 ANQGSEA. This CDR3 is built from 15 residues. CDR3 region: CSVEVLGSSGNTIYY. CDR3 sequence (DNA): TGCAGCGTTGAAGTTTTGGGGAGCTCTGGAAACACCATATATTAT.

This clonotype was seen repeatedly, ten times or more. This chain joins TRBV6-1 and TRBJ2-5; D remains ambiguous. The germline V gene has CDR1 MNHNS and CDR2 SASEGT. V shed 2 bases and J shed 5 bases, with 9 bases lying between them. CDR3 size: 13 residues. Written as DNA, the CDR3 is TGTGCCAGCAGTGAATGGGGTTGGGAGACCCAGTACTTC. Amino acids: CASSEWGWETQYF.

This clonotype was picked up many times. The CDR3 protein is CASSYGLGLDAFF. The CDR3 DNA reads TGTGCCAGCAGTTACGGGTTGGGACTGGACGCTTTCTTT. J is TRBJ1-1 and V is TRBV6-5, with D possibly TRBD1 on 5 matching bases. V gave up 2 bases and J gave up 11 bases, with 15 bases separating them. This CDR3 is 13 amino acids long. Germline CDR1 reads MNHEY; CDR2 reads SVGAGI.

This clonotype showed up many times. The chain is built from TRBV30 and TRBJ1-1; perhaps TRBD1 as D (5 bases). V was pared by 5 bases and J by 1 base, with 11 bases between. Germline CDR1 is GTSNPN and CDR2 is SVGIG (reference sequence). CDR3 length: 13 amino acids. The CDR3 region is CAWDRGANTEAFF. CDR3 nucleotides: TGTGCCTGGGATCGAGGGGCGAACACTGAAGCTTTCTTT.

This clonotype turned up a few times. V gene TRBV27 combines with J gene TRBJ2-5, with 13 bases fitting TRBD2. The CDR3 length is 15 residues. V gave up 4 bases and J gave up 3 bases; unmatched junction bases: 2. Germline CDR1 reads MNHEY; CDR2 reads SMNVEV (reference sequence). The CDR3 loop reads CASSSGLAGKETQYF. The CDR3 DNA sequence: TGTGCCAGCAGTTCGGGACTAGCGGGGAAAGAGACCCAGTACTTC.

This clonotype was counted ten times or more. V usage is TRBV6-1 and J usage is TRBJ2-5; 7 nucleotides align to TRBD1. Near its end, the DNA agrees better with TRBJ2-4, so the J call may be wrong. This CDR3 is 15 amino acids long. CDR1 and CDR2 from the germline V gene are MNHNS and SASEGT. The DNA of the CDR3 is TGTGCCAGCAGTGGACAGGGCCTTCGAGTAAACATTCAGTACTTC. Amino acids: CASSGQGLRVNIQYF.

There are many counts of this clonotype. The chain employs TRBV6-1 and TRBJ1-5; D remains unclear. V lost 3 bases to trimming and J lost 0 bases, with 12 bases between them. The germline gives CDR1 MNHNS, CDR2 SASEGT. The CDR3 runs 16 residues. CDR3 bases: TGTGCCAGCAGTGATACCCCTTCTTATAGCAATCAGCCCCAGCATTTT. Protein: CASSDTPSYSNQPQHF.

The CDR3 sequence: CAWEYRGGTEAFF. CDR3 coding DNA: TGTGCCTGGGAGTACAGGGGAGGCACTGAAGCTTTCTTT. V is TRBV30 and J is TRBJ1-1, with TRBD1 matching over 7 bases. Trimming at V came to 5 bases and at J to 4 bases, leaving 7 bases not matched to a gene. Germline V lookup: CDR1 GTSNPN, CDR2 SVGIG (reference sequence). CDR3 size: 13 residues.

This clonotype showed up many times. The CDR3 nucleotides read TGTGCCAGCAGGCAGTCAAATGCAGCTGAAGCTTTCTTT. It translates to CASRQSNAAEAFF. The rearrangement joins TRBV7-9 to TRBJ1-1; D is ambiguous. The CDR3 sequence is 13 residues long. V was shortened by 6 bases and J by 6 bases, with 14 bases between the two germline ends. Per germline, CDR1 SEHNR and CDR2 FQNEAQ (reference sequence).

This clonotype was found many times. The J gene is TRBJ2-7, the V gene TRBV6-2 or TRBV6-3, with 9 positions matching TRBD2. This CDR3 is 14 amino acids long. Germline-derived CDR1 and CDR2 are MNHEY and SVGEGT. V gave up 5 bases and J gave up 6 bases; unmatched junction bases: 8. The CDR3 sequence is CASSPLAGESEQYV. The CDR3 bases are TGTGCCAGCAGTCCCTTAGCGGGAGAGTCCGAGCAGTACGTC.

The chain is built from TRBV6-1 and TRBJ2-5, with D perhaps matching TRBD1 (8 bases). This CDR3 has 15 amino acids. Trimming left V 2 bases short and J 5 bases short, with 15 bases between. Germline loops: CDR1 MNHNS, CDR2 SASEGT. The CDR3 protein is CASSEPGQGGETQYF. The CDR3 nucleotides are TGTGCCAGCAGTGAACCCGGACAGGGAGGGGAGACCCAGTACTTC.

The J gene is TRBJ2-5, the V gene TRBV5-1; 9 positions agree with TRBD2. With 3 bases clipped from V and 4 bases from J, the junction kept 7 bases outside the gene matches. CDR3 length: 15 residues. Germline CDR1 is SGHRS and CDR2 is YFSETQ. The CDR3 DNA follows: TGCGCCAGCAGCTCTATAGCGGGAGAGGGAGAGACCCAGTACTTC. Its translation is CASSSIAGEGETQYF.